The TCR beta chain under discussion was sequenced for a study of CD8 T cells in ankylosing spondylitis. Findings and limits, study-wide: Ankylosing spondylitis blood seemed to carry a telltale TCR beta motif made of fewer than 10 highly homologous variants. Within peripheral blood, clones linked to disease were CD8+ and relatively rare.

V trimming: 1 base; J trimming: 7 bases; junction bases outside the gene matches: 4. The CDR3 runs to 14 residues. Germline-derived CDR1 and CDR2 are LGHNA and YNFKEQ. Quantitative 5'-RACE with molecular barcodes generated TCR beta libraries. TCRdb redid the calling of the 5' RACE reads with MiXCR, one entry per CDR3 protein. The sample records some 140,000 distinct CDR3 sequences, 5.5% to 7.5% being singletons. This clonotype was counted many times. The target antigen is unknown. V and J are TRBV4-2 and TRBJ1-5; 7 bases are shared with TRBD1. This TCR came from a female donor with ankylosing spondylitis or in good health (not recorded which). Sequencing used blood, either unsorted or a sorted T cell fraction (not recorded which). CDR3 sequence: CASSQGQGQQPQHF. DNA of the CDR3: TGTGCCAGCAGCCAAGGACAGGGCCAACAGCCCCAGCATTTT.